The 20 T cell receptor beta chains below were found in one sample sequenced in a study of blood T cell repertoires in COVID-19. TCRdb keeps only in-frame clones here, not all; method: immunoSEQ multiplex PCR. The sample carries about 140,000 clones, about 86% recorded once. Sequencing was done on a sample of peripheral blood. Receptors originate from a middle-aged woman with acute or convalescent COVID-19.

This clone was seen just once. This chain uses TRBV9 with TRBJ2-1; the D gene is possibly TRBD2 (5 bases). With 4 bases removed from V and 2 bases from J, the gap between germline ends came to 13 bases. CDR1 SGDLS and CDR2 YYNGEE come from the germline V gene. The CDR3 covers 15 residues. The CDR3 DNA reads as TGTGCCAGCAGCCCGAGGAGCGGTACCTACAATGAGCAGTTCTTC. Protein sequence: CASSPRSGTYNEQFF.

This clone appeared a single time. This chain joins TRBV24-1 and TRBJ1-1; 8 bases are shared with TRBD1. The V segment lost 3 bases and the J segment 8 bases; nucleotides outside the gene matches: 4. The germline V gene encodes CDR1 KGHDR and CDR2 SFDVKD. The CDR3 is 13 residues long. The CDR3 DNA follows: TGTGCCACCAGTGATACCCGGACAGGGGAAGCTTTCTTT. It yields the protein CATSDTRTGEAFF.

The chain carries TRBV7-3 and TRBJ1-1; possible D gene TRBD1, 5 bases. Deletions cut 6 bases from V and 4 bases from J, with 21 bases between. The CDR3 is 16 residues long. Germline lookup yields CDR1 SGHTA and CDR2 FQGTGA. The chain's CDR3 is CASSSLPGPQGTEAFF. DNA for the CDR3: TGTGCCAGCAGTTCCTTACCCGGACCCCAGGGCACTGAAGCTTTCTTT.

The V gene is TRBV11-2, the J gene TRBJ2-5; possible D gene TRBD1, 6 bases. The CDR3 covers 15 residues. CDR1 and CDR2 (germline): SGHAT, FQNNGV. V was pared by 3 bases and J by 4 bases, with 15 bases between. The CDR3 is CASSLGNRDRETQYF. CDR3 DNA sequence: TGTGCCAGCAGCTTGGGAAACAGGGATCGAGAGACCCAGTACTTC.

This chain connects TRBV24-1 to TRBJ2-1; TRBD2 aligns across 9 bases. Trimming cost V 8 bases and J 2 bases; bases outside gene matches: 12. Germline CDR1 KGHDR, CDR2 SFDVKD. CDR3 length: 17 residues. This CDR3 is CATTRRWSGRPYNEQFF. In DNA form, the CDR3 reads TGTGCCACCACTAGGAGATGGAGCGGGAGGCCCTACAATGAGCAGTTCTTC.

The chain is built from TRBV28 and TRBJ1-5; D perhaps matches TRBD1 (6 bases). V was pared by 10 bases and J by 0 bases, with 16 bases between. The CDR3 totals 15 residues. CDR1 and CDR2 (germline): MDHEN, SYDVKM. The CDR3 nucleotides read TGTGCCACCACGGGGGGGGGCCCTAGCAATCAGCCCCAGCATTTT. This gives the protein CATTGGGPSNQPQHF.

This clone was detected once. The chain links TRBV10-3 to TRBJ2-7; D unresolved. Deletions cut 0 bases from V and 7 bases from J, with 7 bases between. Germline CDR1 reads ENHRY; CDR2 reads SYGVKD. The CDR3 covers 12 residues. The CDR3 is CAISESFGEQYF. In nucleotides, the CDR3 is TGTGCCATCAGTGAGTCGTTCGGGGAGCAGTACTTC.

The chain carries TRBV5-4 and TRBJ2-7, with 8 nucleotides matching TRBD1. With 0 bases clipped from V and 4 bases from J, the junction kept 6 bases outside the gene matches. The CDR3 totals 15 residues. Germline CDR1 SGHNT, CDR2 YYREEE (reference sequence). The DNA of the CDR3 is TGTGCCAGCAGCTTGGGGACAGGGATTTATTACGAGCAGTACTTC. It codes for CASSLGTGIYYEQYF.

The chain has TRBV12-3 or TRBV12-4 and TRBJ1-2, with TRBD1 matching 7 bases. CDR3 length: 13 amino acids. J gave up 5 bases and V 7 bases, and 7 bases lay outside the gene matches. This CDR3 reads CASTTGVPYGYTF. CDR3 nucleotides: TGTGCCAGCACCACAGGGGTACCTTATGGCTACACCTTC.

This sequence joins TRBV5-3 and TRBJ1-6; D is undetermined. TRBV5-3 is assigned to the ORF class and has an uncertain function. V was trimmed by 5 bases and J by 0 bases, leaving 3 bases between them. The CDR3 has 13 amino acids. The CDR3 coding sequence is TGTGCCAGAAGTAGCTCCTATAATTCACCCCTCCACTTT. This translates into CARSSSYNSPLHF.

V usage is TRBV7-2 and J usage is TRBJ2-3; 7 nucleotides agree with TRBD2. The germline gives CDR1 SGHTA, CDR2 FQGNSA. This CDR3 has 16 residues. The junction had 7 bases not matched to a gene; V was cut back by 1 base and J by 3 bases. Here the CDR3 reads CASSLGSGTGTDTQYF. The CDR3 coding sequence is TGTGCCAGCAGCTTAGGGAGCGGGACGGGAACAGATACGCAGTATTTT.

V usage is TRBV5-1 and J usage is TRBJ2-7; TRBD1 matches at 10 bases. V dropped 7 bases and J dropped 2; count of bases not matched to a gene: 6. Germline values: CDR1 SGHRS, CDR2 YFSETQ. This CDR3 is 14 amino acids long. The CDR3 here is CASRRTGGAYEQYF. As DNA, the CDR3 is TGCGCCAGCCGACGGACAGGGGGAGCCTACGAGCAGTACTTC. The full variable domain, with the rest looked up from reference TRBV5-1 and TRBJ2-7, is KAGVTQTPRYLIKTRGQQVTLSCSPISGHRSVSWYQQTPGQGLQFLFEYFSETQRNKGNFPGRFSGRQFSNSRSEMNVSTLELGDSALYLCASRRTGGAYEQYFGPGTRLTVT.

The genes are TRBV7-6 and TRBJ1-1; 11 nucleotides line up with TRBD1. The CDR3 consists of 15 residues. The V gene end was trimmed by 6 bases and the J gene end by 1 base; junction bases not matched to a gene: 4. In germline, CDR1 is SGHVS, CDR2 FNYEAQ. In DNA form, the CDR3 reads TGTGCCAGCAGACGGACAGGGGGCACGAACACTGAAGCTTTCTTT. Translation gives CASRRTGGTNTEAFF.

V is TRBV30 and J is TRBJ1-2; D is uncertain. CDR1 is GTSNPN, CDR2 SVGIG, per germline (reference sequence). V was cut by 0 bases and J by 8 bases, with 13 bases left in between. This CDR3 region has 13 residues. CDR3 protein: CAWSVRPQEGYTF. The DNA of the CDR3 is TGTGCCTGGAGTGTGAGGCCCCAAGAGGGCTACACCTTC.

This clone was seen only once. This chain joins TRBV5-4 and TRBJ2-3, with TRBD2 as a possible D gene (5 bases). The CDR3 contains 12 residues. Trimming removed 0 bases from V and 14 bases from J, with 13 bases in between. Germline V CDR1 and CDR2: SGHNT, YYREEE (reference sequence). CDR3 amino acids: CASSLDGEARYF. CDR3 in DNA: TGTGCCAGCAGCTTGGACGGGGAAGCGAGGTATTTT.

The chain uses TRBV7-9 and TRBJ2-1; 9 bases are a match to TRBD1. The length of the CDR3 is 13 residues. Germline-derived CDR1 and CDR2 are SEHNR and FQNEAQ (reference sequence). J was trimmed by 7 bases and V by 6 bases; bases with no gene match: 4. CDR3: CASSWTGENEQFF. CDR3 sequence (DNA): TGTGCCAGCAGTTGGACAGGGGAGAATGAGCAGTTCTTC.

The chain joins TRBV30 to TRBJ2-1, with TRBD2 matching over 15 bases. Germline V gene lookup returns CDR1 GTSNPN and CDR2 SVGIG (reference sequence). The CDR3 spans 19 residues. V lost 1 base and J lost 3; bases outside the gene matches: 10. In nucleotides, the CDR3 is TGTGCCTGGAGTGGGTTAGGACTAGCGGGGGGGCCCGGCTACAATGAGCAGTTCTTC. It codes for CAWSGLGLAGGPGYNEQFF. Full variable domain (rest looked up from reference TRBV30 and TRBJ2-1): SQTIHQWPATLVQPVGSPLSLECTVEGTSNPNLYWYRQAAGRGLQLLFYSVGIGQISSEVPQNLSASRPQDRQFILSSKKLLLSDSGFYLCAWSGLGLAGGPGYNEQFFGPGTRLTVL.

The V call is TRBV5-1, the J call TRBJ2-7; 10 bases are a match to TRBD1. This CDR3 has 16 amino acids. The germline V gene has CDR1 SGHRS and CDR2 YFSETQ. Unmatched junction bases numbered 14, after V lost 4 bases and J lost 7 bases. This chain's CDR3 is CASSGVRGTGAGEQYF. Here the CDR3 DNA reads TGCGCCAGCAGCGGTGTCCGTGGGACAGGGGCGGGTGAGCAGTACTTC. Using reference TRBV5-1 and TRBJ2-7 for the parts outside the CDR3, the full variable domain is KAGVTQTPRYLIKTRGQQVTLSCSPISGHRSVSWYQQTPGQGLQFLFEYFSETQRNKGNFPGRFSGRQFSNSRSEMNVSTLELGDSALYLCASSGVRGTGAGEQYFGPGTRLTVT.

The chain carries TRBV30 and TRBJ2-3, with 13 nucleotides matching TRBD2. With V trimmed by 2 bases and J by 1 base, 24 bases remained unmatched. The CDR3 runs to 23 residues. CDR1 is GTSNPN and CDR2 is SVGIG in the germline V gene (reference sequence). The CDR3 coding sequence is TGTGCCTGGAGTCTCACAAGGCGCGCGGGACTAGCGGGAAAGGTTTTAGGCACAGATACGCAGTATTTT. Amino acids: CAWSLTRRAGLAGKVLGTDTQYF.

In this sample, this clone turned up once. The chain recombines TRBV11-2 with TRBJ1-5; no reliable D call. Germline V gene sequence: CDR1 SGHAT, CDR2 FQNNGV. Trimming removed 5 bases from V and 3 bases from J, with 8 bases in between. The CDR3 consists of 13 residues. CDR3 amino acids: CASSPRSNQPQHF. CDR3 DNA sequence: TGTGCCAGCAGCCCTAGGTCCAATCAGCCCCAGCATTTT.